A single sample gave rise to the 20 T cell receptor beta chains below, sequenced in a study of blood T cells in healthy people across ages. Together with a sample-barcoded 5' primer, a J-beta primer mix was included in a second PCR lasting 7 to 11 cycles. One entry per CDR3 protein, called by TCRdb with MiXCR from the 5' RACE reads. This sample yields 1.5 million to 2 million distinct CDR3 sequences, of which 28% are seen a single time; about 7.7% belongs to the top ten. The sequenced material came from blood. All receptors come from a woman aged 25 to 39 in good health.

This clonotype was seen only a few times. This chain links TRBV5-1 with TRBJ1-3, with D uncertain. Trimming removed 0 bases from V and 4 bases from J, with 11 bases in between. CDR3 length: 15 amino acids. Germline V gives CDR1 SGHRS, CDR2 YFSETQ. The CDR3 loop reads CASSLGSERGNTIYF. In DNA form, the CDR3 reads TGCGCCAGCAGCTTGGGTTCTGAGAGAGGAAACACCATATATTTT.

DNA for the CDR3: TGTGCCAGCAGTCCCTCGCTAGCTTTCAATGAGCAGTTCTTC. This sequence encodes CASSPSLAFNEQFF. The chain carries TRBV28 and TRBJ2-1; D might be TRBD2 (5 bases). The CDR3 has 14 residues. The germline gives CDR1 MDHEN, CDR2 SYDVKM. V gave up 5 bases and J gave up 6 bases, with 14 bases separating them.

This clonotype was counted a few times. V usage is TRBV20-1 and J usage is TRBJ2-3; 10 bases are shared with TRBD2. With V trimmed by 3 bases and J by 4 bases, 10 bases remained unmatched. Germline V gene lookup returns CDR1 DFQATT and CDR2 SNEGSKA (reference sequence). This CDR3 spans 16 amino acids. The CDR3 region has the DNA TGCAGTGCTAGTTTACCTAGCGGGAGTGGCGCAGATACGCAGTATTTT. It specifies CSASLPSGSGADTQYF.

This clonotype was seen repeatedly, ten times or more. The chain joins TRBV9 to TRBJ2-3; possibly TRBD2 for D (6 bases). Germline values: CDR1 SGDLS, CDR2 YYNGEE. Trimming removed 4 bases from V and 4 bases from J, with 16 bases in between. The CDR3 spans 15 residues. CDR3: CASSPPLSGSDTQYF. The DNA of the CDR3 is TGTGCCAGCAGCCCACCCCTTAGCGGATCAGATACGCAGTATTTT. Combining the CDR3 with reference TRBV9 and TRBJ2-3 gives the whole variable domain DSGVTQTPKHLITATGQRVTLRCSPRSGDLSVYWYQQSLDQGLQFLIQYYNGEERAKGNILERFSAQQFPDLHSELNLSSLELGDSALYFCASSPPLSGSDTQYFGPGTRLTVL.

Points on this clonotype: A clone one base away is much larger, so this may be a read error. The chain employs TRBV28 and TRBJ2-5; TRBD2 might be the D (5 bases). This CDR3 region has 11 residues. The V end lost 6 bases, the J end lost 11 bases, and 13 bases lay between the germline ends. Germline V gene lookup returns CDR1 MDHEN and CDR2 SYDVKM. CDR3 loop: CASSLLWEQYF. The CDR3 DNA reads as TGTGCCAGCAGCCTACTTTGGGAGCAGTACTTC.

In DNA, the CDR3 is TGTGCCAGCAGGCGGACAGGGAGGAGAACTGAAGCTTTCTTT. Amino acid sequence: CASRRTGRRTEAFF. The chain recombines TRBV6-2 or TRBV6-3 with TRBJ1-1, with TRBD1 matching 8 bases. With 6 bases clipped from V and 5 bases from J, the junction kept 8 bases outside the gene matches. The V gene's germline CDR1 is MNHEY and CDR2 SVGEGT. This CDR3 is 14 amino acids long.

The rearrangement links TRBV7-2 to TRBJ1-5; D perhaps matches TRBD1 (6 bases). Trimming cost V 9 bases and J 7 bases, with 19 bases left between them. Germline CDR1 SGHTA, CDR2 FQGNSA. The CDR3 spans 14 residues. The CDR3 nucleotides are TGTGCCAGTAGCCCAAGGAGGGGGGGACAGCCCCAGCATTTT. Amino acids: CASSPRRGGQPQHF.

The V gene is TRBV2, the J gene TRBJ2-5; D ambiguous. The ends were cut back, 2 bases at V and 11 bases at J, with 15 bases in the middle. This CDR3 is built from 13 residues. The germline gives CDR1 SNHLY, CDR2 FYNNEI. CDR3 residues: CASSELVFGVQYF. The CDR3 DNA follows: TGTGCCAGCAGTGAATTGGTCTTCGGCGTGCAGTACTTC.

The chain has TRBV7-9 and TRBJ2-1; 8 nucleotides align to TRBD2. This CDR3 has 16 amino acids. Germline V gene sequence: CDR1 SEHNR, CDR2 FQNEAQ (reference sequence). The trim removed 1 base at V and 5 bases at J, leaving 7 bases unmatched. The CDR3 nucleotides read TGTGCCAGCAGCTTAGACGGTTTGCGGGGGGACAATGAGCAGTTCTTC. This codes for CASSLDGLRGDNEQFF.

This clonotype was detected only a few times. This chain joins TRBV28 and TRBJ2-5, with 8 nucleotides matching TRBD2. With 5 bases clipped from V and 2 bases from J, the junction kept 7 bases outside the gene matches. From germline, CDR1 is MDHEN and CDR2 SYDVKM. This CDR3 comprises 15 residues. The CDR3 is CASSPLSSGQETQYF. The CDR3 DNA reads as TGTGCCAGCAGTCCACTGTCTAGCGGGCAAGAGACCCAGTACTTC.

This sequence joins TRBV29-1 and TRBJ2-7; 7 positions match TRBD1. V was pared by 7 bases and J by 2 bases, with 5 bases of the junction left unmatched. The length of the CDR3 is 12 residues. Germline V gives CDR1 SQVTM, CDR2 ANQGSEA. As DNA, the CDR3 is TGCAGCGGCCTAGGACAGGCCTACGAGCAGTACTTC. This encodes CSGLGQAYEQYF.

The chain has TRBV27 and TRBJ2-7; 7 positions agree with TRBD1. The V segment lost 3 bases and the J segment 6 bases; nucleotides outside the gene matches: 8. CDR1 MNHEY and CDR2 SMNVEV come from the germline V gene (reference sequence). This CDR3 region has 14 residues. The CDR3 reads CASSLTGSLLEQYF. CDR3 nucleotides: TGTGCCAGCAGTTTGACAGGGAGTCTACTCGAGCAGTACTTC.

V usage is TRBV2 and J usage is TRBJ2-4, with D unclear. The CDR3 length is 13 residues. Between the trimmed V and J ends, which lost 6 bases and 3 bases, there was a span of 9 bases. The germline gives CDR1 SNHLY, CDR2 FYNNEI. CDR3 DNA: TGTGCCAGCAGGCCGTTCGGCAAAAACATTCAGTACTTC. Amino acid sequence: CASRPFGKNIQYF.

This clonotype was counted a few times. CDR3 DNA: TGTGCCAGCTCACCACCACCGGAGGGGTTATACGAGCAGTACTTC. It is translated as CASSPPPEGLYEQYF. The V gene is TRBV18, the J gene TRBJ2-7; a weak D match, TRBD2 (6 bases). Per germline, CDR1 KGHSH and CDR2 LQKENI. This CDR3 has 15 amino acids. Trimming left V 0 bases short and J 4 bases short, with 13 bases between.

The chain employs TRBV28 and TRBJ2-7, with D maybe TRBD2 (7 bases). The ends were cut back, 7 bases at V and 2 bases at J, with 15 bases in the middle. The CDR3 has 14 residues. Germline V lookup: CDR1 MDHEN, CDR2 SYDVKM. The CDR3 bases are TGTGCCAGCACGAAGGGGGGGGGAACCTACGAGCAGTACTTC. This sequence encodes CASTKGGGTYEQYF.

The chain carries TRBV7-2 and TRBJ1-2, with D possibly being TRBD1 (6 bases). Germline CDR1 and CDR2: SGHTA and FQGNSA. The V end was cut by 4 bases, the J end by 1 base, with 10 bases between. The CDR3 contains 14 residues. CDR3 DNA sequence: TGTGCCAGCAGCTCGCGGACAGTTAACTATGGCTACACCTTC. Translation gives CASSSRTVNYGYTF.

This clonotype was seen more than once but under ten times. A read error may be the cause here, since a much bigger clone is one base away. The V and J genes are TRBV6-5 and TRBJ2-1; D unclear. The CDR3 totals 13 residues. The V and J ends lost 3 bases and 13 bases respectively, with 16 bases between them. CDR1 and CDR2 (germline): MNHEY, SVGAGI. CDR3 sequence reads: CASSYRESETQFF. CDR3 in DNA: TGTGCCAGCAGTTATAGAGAATCAGAGACCCAGTTCTTC.

This clonotype appeared a few times. The chain is built from TRBV18 and TRBJ2-5; tentatively, D is TRBD1 (5 bases). V lost 2 bases and J 5 bases, leaving 12 bases between the germline ends. The CDR3 has 14 amino acids. Per germline, CDR1 KGHSH and CDR2 LQKENI. CDR3 DNA sequence: TGTGCCAGCTCACCATCAGGGAATCGGGAGACCCAGTACTTC. Its protein product is CASSPSGNRETQYF. Using reference TRBV18 and TRBJ2-5 for the parts outside the CDR3, the full variable domain is NAGVMQNPRHLVRRRGQEARLRCSPMKGHSHVYWYRQLPEEGLKFMVYLQKENIIDESGMPKERFSAEFPKEGPSILRIQQVVRGDSAAYFCASSPSGNRETQYFGPGTRLLVL.

This clonotype showed up just a few times. The chain employs TRBV18 and TRBJ2-6, with 7 nucleotides matching TRBD1. There are 18 residues in the CDR3. The germline gives CDR1 KGHSH, CDR2 LQKENI. V was clipped by 0 bases and J by 0 bases; unmatched bases: 5. The CDR3 is CASSPPKTGTSGANVLTF. DNA of the CDR3: TGTGCCAGCTCACCACCGAAGACAGGGACCTCTGGGGCCAACGTCCTGACTTTC.

The J gene is TRBJ2-3, the V gene TRBV6-5; D might be TRBD1 (5 bases). V was shortened by 6 bases and J by 4 bases, with 17 bases between the two germline ends. The germline gives CDR1 MNHEY, CDR2 SVGAGI. The CDR3 has 15 residues. CDR3 DNA: TGTGCCAGCAGCCTCGGATTAGGGGCCGCAGATACGCAGTATTTT. Protein product: CASSLGLGAADTQYF.